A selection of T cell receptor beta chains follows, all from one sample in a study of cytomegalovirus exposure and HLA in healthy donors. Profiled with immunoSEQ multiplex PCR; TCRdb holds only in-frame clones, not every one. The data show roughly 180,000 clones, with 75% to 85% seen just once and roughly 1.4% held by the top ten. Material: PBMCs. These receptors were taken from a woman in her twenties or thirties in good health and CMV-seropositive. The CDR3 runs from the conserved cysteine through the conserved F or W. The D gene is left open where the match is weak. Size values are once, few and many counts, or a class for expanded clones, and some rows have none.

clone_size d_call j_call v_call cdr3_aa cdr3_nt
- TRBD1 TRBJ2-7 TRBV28 CANPGQGYEQYF TGTGCTAATCCGGGACAGGGGTACGAGCAGTACTTC
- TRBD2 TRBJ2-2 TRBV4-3 CASSRGGGMNTGELFF TGCGCCAGCAGCCGGGGGGGAGGGATGAACACCGGGGAGCTGTTTTTT
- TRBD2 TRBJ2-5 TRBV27 CASGSLAVETQYF TGTGCCAGCGGATCTCTAGCGGTGGAGACCCAGTACTTC
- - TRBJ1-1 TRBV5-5 CASSLDIVEAFF TGTGCCAGCAGCTTGGACATTGTTGAAGCTTTCTTT
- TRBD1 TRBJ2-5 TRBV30 CAYRTGEETQYF TGTGCCTACAGGACAGGGGAGGAGACCCAGTACTTC
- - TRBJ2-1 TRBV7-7 CASSLDMYNEQFF TGTGCCAGCAGCTTGGACATGTACAATGAGCAGTTCTTC
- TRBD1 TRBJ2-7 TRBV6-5 CASTPPGQGGYEQYF TGTGCCAGCACCCCACCGGGACAGGGTGGCTACGAGCAGTACTTC
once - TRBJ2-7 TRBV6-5 CASSYPGLPPYEQYF TGTGCCAGCAGTTACCCGGGACTCCCTCCCTACGAGCAGTACTTC
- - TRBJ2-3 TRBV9 CASSARHPSTDTQYF TGTGCCAGCAGCGCCAGACACCCAAGCACAGATACGCAGTATTTT
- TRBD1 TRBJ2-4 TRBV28 CASKATDRVKNIQYF TGTGCCAGCAAGGCGACGGACAGGGTCAAAAACATTCAGTACTTC
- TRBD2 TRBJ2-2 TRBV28 CASSMGLAGGSNTGELFF TGTGCCAGCAGTATGGGACTAGCGGGAGGGTCGAACACCGGGGAGCTGTTTTTT
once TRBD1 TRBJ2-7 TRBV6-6 CASSYPPGTGPHEQYF TGTGCCAGCAGTTACCCACCCGGGACAGGGCCCCACGAGCAGTACTTC
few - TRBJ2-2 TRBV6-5 CASRTSGVGGELFF TGTGCCAGCAGAACCTCGGGGGTCGGCGGGGAGCTGTTTTTT
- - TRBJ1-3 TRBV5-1 CASSLGTASGNTIYF TGCGCCAGCAGCTTAGGGACTGCCTCTGGAAACACCATATATTTT
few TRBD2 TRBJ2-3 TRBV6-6 CASSARLAELTDTQYF TGTGCCAGCAGTGCCCGACTAGCGGAGCTCACAGATACGCAGTATTTT
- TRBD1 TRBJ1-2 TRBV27 CASSLTGQGAYGYTF TGTGCCAGCAGTTTAACGGGACAGGGGGCCTATGGCTACACCTTC
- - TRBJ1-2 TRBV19 CASNRVGQDHGYTF TGTGCCAGTAACCGGGTGGGGCAGGACCATGGCTACACCTTC
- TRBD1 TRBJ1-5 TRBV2 CASSGTDSNQPQHF TGTGCCAGCAGCGGGACAGATAGCAATCAGCCCCAGCATTTT
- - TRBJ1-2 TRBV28 CASSLGARGGSYTF TGTGCCAGCAGTTTGGGCGCGCGAGGGGGTAGCTACACCTTC
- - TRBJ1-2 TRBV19 CASSGWSLYGYTF TGTGCCAGTAGTGGTTGGAGCCTCTATGGCTACACCTTC
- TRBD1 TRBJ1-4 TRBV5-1 CASSLTGDSTNEKLFF TGCGCCAGCAGCTTGACAGGGGACTCAACTAATGAAAAACTGTTTTTT
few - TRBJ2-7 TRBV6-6 CASSSSRSGASYEQYF TGTGCCAGCAGTTCCTCCAGGTCAGGGGCCTCCTACGAGCAGTACTTC
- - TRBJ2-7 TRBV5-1 CASSLVDNYEQYF TGCGCCAGCAGCTTGGTGGACAACTACGAGCAGTACTTC
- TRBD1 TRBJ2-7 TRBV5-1 CASSLEARQGGEQYF TGCGCCAGCAGCTTGGAGGCTCGACAGGGGGGCGAGCAGTACTTC
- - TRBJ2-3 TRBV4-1 CASSQDPGAGTDTQYF TGCGCCAGCAGCCAAGATCCAGGGGCGGGCACAGATACGCAGTATTTT
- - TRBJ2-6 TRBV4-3 CASSQDHGITNVLTF TGCGCCAGCAGCCAAGATCACGGGATTACCAACGTCCTGACTTTC
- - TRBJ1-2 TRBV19 CASRRLNYGYTF TGTGCCAGTAGGCGGCTTAACTATGGCTACACCTTC
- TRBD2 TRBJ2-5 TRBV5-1 CASSSRGLAGEETQYF TGCGCCAGCAGCTCCCGGGGGCTAGCGGGAGAAGAGACCCAGTACTTC
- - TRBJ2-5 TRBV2 CASSEALSTTETQYF TGTGCCAGCAGTGAAGCGCTGTCTACTACGGAGACCCAGTACTTC
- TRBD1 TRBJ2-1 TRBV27 CASSLAGQGGYNEQFF TGTGCCAGCAGTTTAGCCGGACAGGGGGGCTACAATGAGCAGTTCTTC
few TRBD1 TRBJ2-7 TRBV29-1 CSVEGQASYEQYF TGCAGCGTTGAGGGACAGGCCTCCTACGAGCAGTACTTC
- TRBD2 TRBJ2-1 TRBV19 CASSMISGSPYNEQFF TGTGCCAGTAGTATGATTAGCGGGAGCCCCTACAATGAGCAGTTCTTC
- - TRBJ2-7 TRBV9 CASSVGGRYEQYF TGTGCCAGCAGCGTGGGGGGTCGCTACGAGCAGTACTTC
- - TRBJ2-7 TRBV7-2 CASSLVGQGTYEQYF TGTGCCAGCAGCTTAGTGGGGCAGGGGACCTACGAGCAGTACTTC